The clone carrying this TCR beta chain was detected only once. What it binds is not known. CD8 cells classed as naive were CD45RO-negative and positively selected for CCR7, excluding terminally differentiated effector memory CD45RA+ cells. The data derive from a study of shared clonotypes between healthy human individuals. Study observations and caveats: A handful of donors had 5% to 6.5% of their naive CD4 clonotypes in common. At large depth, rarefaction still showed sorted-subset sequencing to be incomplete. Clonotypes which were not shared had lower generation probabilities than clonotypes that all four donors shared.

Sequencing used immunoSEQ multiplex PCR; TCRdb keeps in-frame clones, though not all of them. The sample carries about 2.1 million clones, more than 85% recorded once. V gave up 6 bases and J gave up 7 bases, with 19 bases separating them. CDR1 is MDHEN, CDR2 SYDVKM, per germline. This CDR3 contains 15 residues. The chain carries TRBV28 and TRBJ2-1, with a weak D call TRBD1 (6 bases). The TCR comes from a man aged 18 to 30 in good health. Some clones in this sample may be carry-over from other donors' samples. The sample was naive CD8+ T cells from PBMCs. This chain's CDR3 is CASSPRGTGWNEQFF. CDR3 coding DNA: TGTGCCAGCAGCCCCAGGGGTACAGGGTGGAATGAGCAGTTCTTC.